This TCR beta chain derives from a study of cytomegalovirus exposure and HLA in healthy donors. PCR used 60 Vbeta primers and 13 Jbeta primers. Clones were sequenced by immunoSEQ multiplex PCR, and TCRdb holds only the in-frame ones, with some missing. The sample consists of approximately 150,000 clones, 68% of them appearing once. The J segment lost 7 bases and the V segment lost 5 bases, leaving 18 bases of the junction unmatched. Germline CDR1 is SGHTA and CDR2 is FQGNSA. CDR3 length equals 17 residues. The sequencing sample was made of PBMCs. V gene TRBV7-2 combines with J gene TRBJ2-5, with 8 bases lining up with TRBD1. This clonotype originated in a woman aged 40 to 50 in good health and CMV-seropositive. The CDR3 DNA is TGTGCCAGCAGCAAATACTCGACAGGGGCCGGCGGTGGGACCCAGTACTTC. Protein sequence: CASSKYSTGAGGGTQYF. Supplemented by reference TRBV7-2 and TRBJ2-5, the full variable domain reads GAGVSQSPSNKVTEKGKDVELRCDPISGHTALYWYRQSLGQGLEFLIYFQGNSAPDKSGLPSDRFSAERTGGSVSTLTIQRTQQEDSAVYLCASSKYSTGAGGGTQYFGPGTRLLVL.